This T cell receptor beta chain comes out of a study of shared clonotypes between healthy human individuals. This clone was seen a single time. Its antigen is still unknown. V was pared by 1 base and J by 7 bases, with 10 bases between. The CDR3 contains 13 residues. Germline V lookup: CDR1 KGHSH, CDR2 LQKENI. Profiled with immunoSEQ multiplex PCR; TCRdb holds only in-frame clones, not every one. This table holds 1.6 million or so clones, 98% found once. Notes on the study in general: Rarefaction demonstrated incomplete sorted-subset sequencing despite large depth. Naive CD4 clonotype sharing across a few donors was about 5%.

This sequence joins TRBV18 and TRBJ1-2; D might be TRBD1 (5 bases). The sequenced sample was naive CD4+ T cells sorted from blood. The subset: CD45RA+ positively selected. The TCR sequence derives from a man younger than 40 in good health. The CDR3 protein is CASSPQRGGGYTF. The CDR3, as DNA: TGTGCCAGCTCACCACAGAGGGGCGGTGGCTACACCTTC.